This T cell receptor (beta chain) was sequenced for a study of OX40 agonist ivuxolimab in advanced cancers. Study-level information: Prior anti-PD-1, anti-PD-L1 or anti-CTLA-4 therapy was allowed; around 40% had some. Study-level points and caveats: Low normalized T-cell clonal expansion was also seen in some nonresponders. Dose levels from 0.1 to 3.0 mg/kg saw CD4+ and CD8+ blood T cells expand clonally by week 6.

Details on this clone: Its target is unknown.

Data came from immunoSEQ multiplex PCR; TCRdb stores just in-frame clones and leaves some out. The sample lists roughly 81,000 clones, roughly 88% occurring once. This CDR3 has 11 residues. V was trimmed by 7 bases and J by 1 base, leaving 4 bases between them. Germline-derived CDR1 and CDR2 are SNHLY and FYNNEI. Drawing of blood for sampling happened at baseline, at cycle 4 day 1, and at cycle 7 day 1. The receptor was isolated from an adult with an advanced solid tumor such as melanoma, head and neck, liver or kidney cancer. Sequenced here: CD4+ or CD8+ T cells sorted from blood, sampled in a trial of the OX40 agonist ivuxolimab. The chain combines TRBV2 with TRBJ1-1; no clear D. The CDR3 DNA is TGTGCCAGCAAGGAGAACACTGAAGCTTTCTTT. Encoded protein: CASKENTEAFF.